This T cell receptor (beta chain) appears in the sequencing data of a study of blood T cell repertoires in COVID-19 (dated by TCRdb to 2020 to 2022). Concerning the study at large: Samples covering the acute and convalescent phases of COVID-19 were provided by collaborators in the United States, Italy and Spain. The material from the prospective study consisted of cDNA or gDNA derived from T cells, B-cell-depleted T cells, or PBMCs. The dataset comprised deeply sampled blood TCRbeta repertoires from subjects exposed to, actively infected with, or recovered from COVID-19. A freely available public database, intended as a resource for researchers studying the immune response to SARS-CoV-2, is where the repertoires were released. Samples came from the ongoing ImmuneRACE study (first 160 participants) plus 1,254 subjects from 6 global collaborators. A de-identified subject ID, COVID-19 status, age in years and sex were almost always included in the sample metadata. Where available, HLA class I and class II types were taken from metadata supplied by the sample provider and were not determined by assay-based typing.

The immunoSEQ Assay, a bias-controlled multiplex PCR, was used to amplify TCRbeta CDR3 regions from genomic DNA. As for the authors' bioinformatics: The number of nucleated cells in each sample was estimated by amplification of reference gene primers within the assay. To quantify the absolute abundance of each unique TCRbeta CDR3 rearrangement, sequence reads were collapsed and filtered. For each sample, productive Simpson clonality was calculated by taking the square root of Simpson's diversity index across productive rearrangements. Held by TCRdb, this immuneACCESS table contains in-frame sequences only and omits some clones. Under half of the omission traces to an unresolved V gene where checked; the cause of the rest is unknown. V, J and clone size reflect that table, while D and trimming were determined from the DNA. Across this sample there are 450,000 to 600,000 clones, with around 87% seen only once. The leading ten clones occupy 0.65% to 0.9% of the sample.

The full study reports these points: Clinical and demographic metadata were provided uncurated, with the amount varying by source and participant.

According to the germline V gene (reference sequence), CDR1 reads GTSNPN and CDR2 reads SVGIG. V is reduced by 1 base and J by 0 bases, leaving a spacing of 15 bases between them. The CDR3, from cysteine to phenylalanine, totals 16 residues. The read is trimmed to its CDR3 DNA, 48 bases read in frame from base 1. Notes on this clone: What antigen it recognizes has not been identified. Per-base quality was not reported, and no clone a single base away is much larger than it.

Participants in the prospective study were aged about 18 to 95 years, lived in some 24 United States geographic areas, and enrolled through a virtual design. In the prospective study, participants were assigned to cohorts based on the clinical history participants reported in a screening survey and a study questionnaire. For ImmuneRACE Cohort 3, a participant was defined as recovered based on two consecutive negative NP/OP PCR tests, clearance by a healthcare professional, or resolution of symptoms. In the prospective study, mobile phlebotomists collected whole blood, serum and a nasopharyngeal or oropharyngeal swab from each participant. Participants in the prospective study had the option to provide additional blood draws and questionnaires over a 2-month period. Before DNA extraction, blood samples from the prospective study were shipped at room temperature or frozen.

Specimen: PBMCs or T cells enriched from blood (not recorded which). This TCR came from a woman between 18 and 30 years old who had recovered from COVID-19. The chain is encoded by TRBV30 joined to TRBJ1-2; the D gene assignment is ambiguous. CDR3 region: CAWSDALGEANYGYTF. The sequence in DNA is TGTGCCTGGAGTGACGCCTTGGGAGAAGCTAACTATGGCTACACCTTC.